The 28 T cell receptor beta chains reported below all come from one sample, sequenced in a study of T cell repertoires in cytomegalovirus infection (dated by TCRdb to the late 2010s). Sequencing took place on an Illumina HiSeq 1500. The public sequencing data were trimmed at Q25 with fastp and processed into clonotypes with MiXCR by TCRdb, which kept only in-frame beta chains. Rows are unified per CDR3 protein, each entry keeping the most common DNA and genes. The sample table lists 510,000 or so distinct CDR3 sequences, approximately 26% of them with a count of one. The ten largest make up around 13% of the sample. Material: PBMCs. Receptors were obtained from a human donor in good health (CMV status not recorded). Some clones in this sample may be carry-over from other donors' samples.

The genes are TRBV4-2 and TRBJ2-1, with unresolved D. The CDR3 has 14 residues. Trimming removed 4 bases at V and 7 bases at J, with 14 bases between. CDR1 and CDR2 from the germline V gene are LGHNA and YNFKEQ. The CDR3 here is CASSRVGPSNEQFF. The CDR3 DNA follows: TGTGCCAGCAGCCGCGTCGGGCCCTCTAATGAGCAGTTCTTC.

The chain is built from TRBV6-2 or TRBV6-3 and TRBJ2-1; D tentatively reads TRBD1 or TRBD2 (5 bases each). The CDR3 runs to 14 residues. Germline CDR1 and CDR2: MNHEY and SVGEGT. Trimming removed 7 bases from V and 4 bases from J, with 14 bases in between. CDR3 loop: CASTGTDRYNEQFF. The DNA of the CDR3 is TGTGCCAGCACCGGGACGGATAGGTACAATGAGCAGTTCTTC.

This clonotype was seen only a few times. The CDR3 reads CASAGQGFGNEQFF. CDR3 in DNA: TGTGCCAGTGCGGGACAGGGGTTCGGAAATGAGCAGTTCTTC. V is TRBV7-9 and J is TRBJ2-1, with 10 bases that match TRBD1. J was trimmed by 7 bases and V by 9 bases; bases with no gene match: 9. Germline V CDR1 and CDR2: SEHNR, FQNEAQ (reference sequence). This CDR3 contains 14 residues.

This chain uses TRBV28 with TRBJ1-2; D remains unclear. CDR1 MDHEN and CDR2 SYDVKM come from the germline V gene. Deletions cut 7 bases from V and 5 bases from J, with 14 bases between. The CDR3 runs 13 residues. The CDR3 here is CASTRGVEYGYTF. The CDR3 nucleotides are TGTGCCAGCACCCGCGGGGTTGAGTATGGCTACACCTTC.

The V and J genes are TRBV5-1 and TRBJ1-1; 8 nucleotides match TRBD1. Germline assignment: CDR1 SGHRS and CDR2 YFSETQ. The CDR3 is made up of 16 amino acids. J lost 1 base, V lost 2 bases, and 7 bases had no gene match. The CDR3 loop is CASSLDAGTGNTEAFF. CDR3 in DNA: TGCGCCAGCAGCTTAGATGCCGGGACAGGGAACACTGAAGCTTTCTTT.

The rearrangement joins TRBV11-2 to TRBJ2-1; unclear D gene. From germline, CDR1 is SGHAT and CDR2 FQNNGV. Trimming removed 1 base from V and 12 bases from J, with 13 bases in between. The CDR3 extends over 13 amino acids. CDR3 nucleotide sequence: TGTGCCAGCAGCTTAGGACCGGATTCAGGGCAGTTCTTC. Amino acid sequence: CASSLGPDSGQFF. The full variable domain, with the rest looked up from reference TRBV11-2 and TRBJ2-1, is EAGVAQSPRYKIIEKRQSVAFWCNPISGHATLYWYQQILGQGPKLLIQFQNNGVVDDSQLPKDRFSAERLKGVDSTLKIQPAKLEDSAVYLCASSLGPDSGQFFGPGTRLTVL.

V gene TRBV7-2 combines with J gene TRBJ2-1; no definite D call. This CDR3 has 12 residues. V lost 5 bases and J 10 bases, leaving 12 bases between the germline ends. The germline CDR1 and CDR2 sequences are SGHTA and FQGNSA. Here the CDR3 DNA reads TGTGCCAGCAGCCCTGGTTTGGGGGAGCAGTTCTTC. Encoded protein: CASSPGLGEQFF.

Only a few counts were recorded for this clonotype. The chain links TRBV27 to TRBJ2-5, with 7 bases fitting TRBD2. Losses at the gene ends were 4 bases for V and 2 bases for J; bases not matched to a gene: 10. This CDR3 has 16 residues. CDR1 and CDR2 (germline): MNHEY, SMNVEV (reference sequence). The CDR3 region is CASSSIREGPQETQYF. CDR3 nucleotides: TGTGCCAGCAGTTCTATTAGGGAGGGACCGCAAGAGACCCAGTACTTC.

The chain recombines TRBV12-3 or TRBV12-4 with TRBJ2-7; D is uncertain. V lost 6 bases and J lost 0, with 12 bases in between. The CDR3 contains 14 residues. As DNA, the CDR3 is TGTGCCAGCAGGAAGAGTAAATCCTCCTACGAGCAGTACTTC. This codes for CASRKSKSSYEQYF.

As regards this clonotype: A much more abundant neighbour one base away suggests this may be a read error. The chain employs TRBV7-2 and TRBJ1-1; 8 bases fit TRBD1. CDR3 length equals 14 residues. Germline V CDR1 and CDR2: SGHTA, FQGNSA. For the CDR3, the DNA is TGTGCCAACAGCCTAGACAGGGGTTTGACTGAAGCTTTCTTT. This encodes CANSLDRGLTEAFF.

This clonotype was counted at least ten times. CDR3 coding DNA: TGTGCCAGCAGCTTAGTGGGCGGGAAGTACGAGCAGTACTTC. Encoded protein: CASSLVGGKYEQYF. The chain employs TRBV7-2 and TRBJ2-7, with TRBD2 as a possible D gene (6 bases). Germline CDR1 SGHTA, CDR2 FQGNSA. The V end lost 1 base, the J end lost 4 bases, and 11 bases lay between the germline ends. The CDR3 consists of 14 residues.

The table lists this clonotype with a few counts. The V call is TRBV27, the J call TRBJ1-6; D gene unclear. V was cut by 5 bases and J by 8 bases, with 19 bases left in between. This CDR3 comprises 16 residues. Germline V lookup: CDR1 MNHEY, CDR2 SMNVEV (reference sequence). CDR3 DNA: TGTGCCAGCAGTACCCGGGTACGCAGGAAGGATTCACCCCTCCACTTT. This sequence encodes CASSTRVRRKDSPLHF.

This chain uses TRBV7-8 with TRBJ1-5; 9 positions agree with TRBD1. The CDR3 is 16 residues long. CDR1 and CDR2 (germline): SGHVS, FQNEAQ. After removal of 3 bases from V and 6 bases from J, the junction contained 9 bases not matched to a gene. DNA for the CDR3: TGTGCCAGCAGCTTCCTCCGGGACAGGGAAGGTCAGCCCCAGCATTTT. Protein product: CASSFLRDREGQPQHF.

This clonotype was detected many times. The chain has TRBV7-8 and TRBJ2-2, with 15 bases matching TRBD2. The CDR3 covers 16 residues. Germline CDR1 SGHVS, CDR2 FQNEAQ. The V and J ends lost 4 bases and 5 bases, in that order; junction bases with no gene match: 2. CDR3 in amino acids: CASSWGLAGGTGELFF. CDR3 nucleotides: TGTGCCAGCAGCTGGGGACTAGCGGGAGGAACCGGGGAGCTGTTTTTT.

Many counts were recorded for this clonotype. The chain's CDR3 is CASSTSSSGANVLTF. CDR3 DNA: TGTGCCAGCAGCACCTCAAGCTCTGGGGCCAACGTCCTGACTTTC. The gene calls are TRBV7-2 and TRBJ2-6; D gene uncertain. Looked up from germline, CDR1 is SGHTA and CDR2 is FQGNSA. V dropped 5 bases and J dropped 0 bases, with 8 bases sitting between them. The CDR3 has 15 amino acids.

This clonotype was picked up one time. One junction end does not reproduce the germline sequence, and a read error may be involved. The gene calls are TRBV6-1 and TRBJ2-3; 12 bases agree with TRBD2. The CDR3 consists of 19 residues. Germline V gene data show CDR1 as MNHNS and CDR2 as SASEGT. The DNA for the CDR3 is TGTGCCAGCAGTGTTGGTGGACTAGCGGGAAGGGTGGCCACAAATACGCAGTATTTT. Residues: CASSVGGLAGRVATNTQYF.

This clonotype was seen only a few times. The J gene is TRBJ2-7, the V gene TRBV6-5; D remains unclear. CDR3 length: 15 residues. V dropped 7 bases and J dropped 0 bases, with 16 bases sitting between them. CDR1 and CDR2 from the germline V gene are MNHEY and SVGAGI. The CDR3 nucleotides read TGTGCCAGCAAGCAAAGGGCTGATAGCTCCTACGAGCAGTACGTC. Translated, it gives CASKQRADSSYEQYV.

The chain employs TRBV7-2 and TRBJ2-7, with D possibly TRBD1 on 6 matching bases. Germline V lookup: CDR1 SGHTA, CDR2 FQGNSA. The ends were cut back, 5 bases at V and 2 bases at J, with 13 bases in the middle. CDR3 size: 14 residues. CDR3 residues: CASSAVDSAYEQYF. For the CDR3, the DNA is TGTGCCAGCAGCGCCGTGGACAGTGCCTACGAGCAGTACTTC.

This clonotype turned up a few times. The CDR3 sequence is CASTGLGETQYF. DNA for the CDR3: TGTGCCAGTACTGGGCTGGGAGAGACCCAGTACTTC. V usage is TRBV19 and J usage is TRBJ2-5; D is unclear. The germline gives CDR1 LNHDA, CDR2 SQIVND (reference sequence). The CDR3 loop spans 12 amino acids. Trimming took off 7 bases at V and 4 bases at J, with 10 bases between the two ends.

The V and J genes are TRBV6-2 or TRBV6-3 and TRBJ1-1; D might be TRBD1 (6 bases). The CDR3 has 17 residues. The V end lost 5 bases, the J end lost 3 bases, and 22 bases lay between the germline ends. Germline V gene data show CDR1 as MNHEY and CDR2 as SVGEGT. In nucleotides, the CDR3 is TGTGCCAGCAGTAATCCAAGACGGGGGGCGATGTACACTGAAGCTTTCTTT. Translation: CASSNPRRGAMYTEAFF.

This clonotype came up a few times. The CDR3 sequence: CASSDLGTGNTIYF. CDR3 in DNA: TGTGCCAGCAGCGATCTTGGGACTGGAAACACCATATATTTT. The J gene is TRBJ1-3, the V gene TRBV9, with D uncertain. Germline lookup yields CDR1 SGDLS and CDR2 YYNGEE. The CDR3 is 14 residues long. Trimming took off 3 bases at V and 2 bases at J, with 9 bases between the two ends.

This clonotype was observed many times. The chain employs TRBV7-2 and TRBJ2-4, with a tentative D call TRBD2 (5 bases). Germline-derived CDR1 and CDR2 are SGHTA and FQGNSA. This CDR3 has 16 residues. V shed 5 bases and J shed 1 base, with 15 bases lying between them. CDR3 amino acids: CASSQATRVAKNIQYF. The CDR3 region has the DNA TGTGCCAGCAGCCAAGCCACGAGGGTGGCCAAAAACATTCAGTACTTC.

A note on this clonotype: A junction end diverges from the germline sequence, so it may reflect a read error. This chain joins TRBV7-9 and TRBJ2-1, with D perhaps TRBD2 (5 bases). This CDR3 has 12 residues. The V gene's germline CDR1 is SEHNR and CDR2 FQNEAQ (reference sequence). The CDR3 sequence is CAGGLGPHGWLF. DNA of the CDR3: TGTGCCGGAGGACTCGGGCCCCACGGCTGGCTCTTC.

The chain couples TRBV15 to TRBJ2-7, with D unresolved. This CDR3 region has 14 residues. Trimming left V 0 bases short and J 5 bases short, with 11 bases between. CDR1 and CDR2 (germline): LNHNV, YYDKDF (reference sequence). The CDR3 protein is CATSRDMVSDEQYF. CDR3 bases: TGTGCCACCAGCAGAGATATGGTTTCGGACGAGCAGTACTTC. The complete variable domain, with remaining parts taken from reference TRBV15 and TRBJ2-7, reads DAMVIQNPRYQVTQFGKPVTLSCSQTLNHNVMYWYQQKSSQAPKLLFHYYDKDFNNEADTPDNFQSRRPNTSFCFLDIRSPGLGDTAMYLCATSRDMVSDEQYFGPGTRLTVT.

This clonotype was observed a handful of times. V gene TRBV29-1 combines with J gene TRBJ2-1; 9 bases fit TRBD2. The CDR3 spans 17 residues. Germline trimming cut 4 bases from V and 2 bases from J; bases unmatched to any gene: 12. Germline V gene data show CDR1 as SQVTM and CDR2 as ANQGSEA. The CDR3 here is CSVGGREGGRPYNEQFF. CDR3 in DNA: TGCAGCGTTGGGGGGCGGGAGGGTGGTAGACCCTACAATGAGCAGTTCTTC.

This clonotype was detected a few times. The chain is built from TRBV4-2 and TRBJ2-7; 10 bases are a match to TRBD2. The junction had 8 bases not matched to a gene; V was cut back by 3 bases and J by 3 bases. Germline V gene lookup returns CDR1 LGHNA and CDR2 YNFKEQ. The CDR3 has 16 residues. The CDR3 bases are TGTGCCAGCAGCCAGTTGGGGAGCGGGGGGGACTACGAGCAGTACTTC. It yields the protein CASSQLGSGGDYEQYF.

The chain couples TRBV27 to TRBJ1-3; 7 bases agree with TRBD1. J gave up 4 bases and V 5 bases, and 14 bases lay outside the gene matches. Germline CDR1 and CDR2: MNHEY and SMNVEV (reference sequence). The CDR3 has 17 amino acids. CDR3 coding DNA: TGTGCCAGCAGTCCCGGGCCGGGGACAGTACTCGGAAACACCATATATTTT. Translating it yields CASSPGPGTVLGNTIYF.

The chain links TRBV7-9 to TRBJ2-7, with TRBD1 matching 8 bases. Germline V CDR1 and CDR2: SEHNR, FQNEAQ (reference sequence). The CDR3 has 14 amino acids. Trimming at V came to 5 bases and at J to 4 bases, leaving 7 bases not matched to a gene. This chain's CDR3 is CASSPRDRLYEQYF. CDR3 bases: TGTGCCAGCAGCCCACGGGACAGGCTTTACGAGCAGTACTTC.